This T cell receptor (beta chain) appears in the sequencing data of a study of vaccination effects on CD4 cells after COVID-19. Following culture for nine to ten days, CD4+ T cells were isolated. Two-dose vaccination with either BNT162b2 or mRNA-1273 was given to the participants. The CDR3 contains 16 residues. V was clipped by 1 base and J by 0 bases, with 10 bases between them. Looked up from germline, CDR1 is LNHNV and CDR2 is YYDKDF (reference sequence). Notes on this clone: Antigen: not known.

The repertoire was sequenced with immunoSEQ multiplex PCR; TCRdb's copy has only in-frame clones and lacks some. The sample includes about 45,000 clones, approximately 77% of them seen just once. The origin of this receptor is a human donor who received a COVID-19 vaccine. The chain is built from TRBV15 and TRBJ1-3, with D unresolved. The sequencing used CD4+ T cells from PBMCs cultured without peptide, collected after COVID-19 vaccination. Here the CDR3 DNA reads TGTGCCACCAGCAGAGGTGCGGAAATCTCTGGAAACACCATATATTTT. Its protein product is CATSRGAEISGNTIYF. The variable domain in full, completed from reference TRBV15 and TRBJ1-3, reads DAMVIQNPRYQVTQFGKPVTLSCSQTLNHNVMYWYQQKSSQAPKLLFHYYDKDFNNEADTPDNFQSRRPNTSFCFLDIRSPGLGDTAMYLCATSRGAEISGNTIYFGEGSWLTVV.